This T cell receptor beta chain is from a study of molecular identifiers for immune sequencing clone quantification. This clonotype was detected ten times or more. Each CDR3 protein gets one entry after TCRdb re-called the PCR reads with MiXCR. The sample comprises some 650,000 distinct CDR3 sequences, about 20% of which are singletons, and about 0.9% rests with the top ten. The CDR3 totals 14 residues. Trimming removed 0 bases from V and 3 bases from J, with 9 bases in between. CDR1 and CDR2 from the germline V gene are SGHRS and YFSETQ. This sequence originates from a human donor in good health. Some libraries in this study had Jurkat cell RNA spiked in. The chain recombines TRBV5-1 with TRBJ1-1, with D unresolved. The sample was naive CD8+ T cells from blood, with Jurkat cell RNA spiked in. Specified subset: FACS-sorted CD8+CD4-CCR7+CD45RA+ naive T cells. The CDR3 nucleotides are TGCGCCAGCAGCTTGGCCATGGGATACACTGAAGCTTTCTTT. Amino acid sequence: CASSLAMGYTEAFF.